The T cell receptor beta chain described here comes from a study of T cells in Graves' hyperthyroidism and ophthalmopathy. Template material for amplifying TCR beta CDR3 regions consisted of RNA transcripts. First-round RT-PCR with HTBI primers amplified the TCR CDR3 region. TCRdb re-called the multiplex PCR reads through MiXCR, storing one row per CDR3 protein. The profile shows roughly 250,000 distinct CDR3 sequences, 13% to 15% of them singletons. Trimming removed 3 bases at V and 0 bases at J, with 8 bases between. CDR3 size: 15 residues. The clonotype originates from a woman aged 40-49 years with Graves' hyperthyroidism that later progressed to Graves' ophthalmopathy. V gene TRBV12-3 or TRBV12-4 combines with J gene TRBJ1-4, with D hard to call. The source material was blood. CDR3 nucleotides: TGTGCCAGCAGTTTTTCAGTTGCAACTAATGAAAAACTGTTTTTT. It translates to CASSFSVATNEKLFF.